These 15 T cell receptor beta chains share one sample of origin, sequenced in a study of blood T cell repertoires in COVID-19. Assay used: immunoSEQ multiplex PCR; TCRdb lists only in-frame clones, some missing. The sample has approximately 170,000 clones, about 88% seen once. Material: PBMCs or T cells enriched from blood (not recorded which). The receptor source for this set is a woman aged 25 to 39 who had recovered from COVID-19.

The chain recombines TRBV6-4 with TRBJ2-2, with 8 bases aligning to TRBD1. Germline CDR1 reads MRHNA; CDR2 reads SNTAGT. After removal of 6 bases from V and 5 bases from J, the junction contained 5 bases not matched to a gene. The CDR3 is made up of 14 amino acids. This CDR3 is CASSLDRETGELFF. In DNA form, the CDR3 reads TGTGCCAGCAGCCTGGACAGGGAAACCGGGGAGCTGTTTTTT.

The rearrangement uses TRBV30 and TRBJ1-1, with 8 bases aligning to TRBD1. This CDR3 region has 16 residues. CDR1 GTSNPN and CDR2 SVGIG come from the germline V gene (reference sequence). Trimming removed 2 bases from V and 1 base from J; junction bases left unmatched: 9. CDR3 sequence reads: CAWSRWGTGANTEAFF. CDR3 DNA: TGTGCCTGGAGTAGGTGGGGGACAGGAGCGAACACTGAAGCTTTCTTT.

The V call is TRBV4-1, the J call TRBJ1-4, with TRBD1 matching over 9 bases. Trimming at V came to 3 bases and at J to 0 bases, leaving 8 bases not matched to a gene. Germline assignment: CDR1 MGHRA and CDR2 YSYEKL. The CDR3 runs to 18 residues. The DNA of the CDR3 is TGCGCCAGCAGCCAGCTGACAGGGGGAGGAACAACTAATGAAAAACTGTTTTTT. Translated, it gives CASSQLTGGGTTNEKLFF.

In DNA, the CDR3 is TGTGCCAGCAGCCCTCTCCCGGGGGGGGGCGGGACAGATACGCAGTATTTT. Protein sequence: CASSPLPGGGGTDTQYF. The chain is built from TRBV3-1 (or the pseudogene TRBV3-2) and TRBJ2-3, with 8 nucleotides matching TRBD2. V was clipped by 4 bases and J by 3 bases; unmatched bases: 12. CDR1 and CDR2 (germline): LGHDT, YNNKEL (reference sequence). The CDR3 totals 17 residues.

The CDR3 sequence is CASSYVPRISTDTQYF. The CDR3 coding sequence is TGTGCCAGCAGTTACGTCCCCAGGATTAGCACAGATACGCAGTATTTT. The V call is TRBV6-5, the J call TRBJ2-3; D is unclear. This CDR3 region has 16 residues. Trimming removed 2 bases from V and 0 bases from J, with 12 bases in between. In germline, CDR1 is MNHEY, CDR2 SVGAGI.

V and J are TRBV28 and TRBJ1-2; D possibly corresponds to TRBD1 (5 bases). Trimming took 2 bases from V and 3 from J, leaving 10 bases between them. CDR1 and CDR2 (germline): MDHEN, SYDVKM. The CDR3 consists of 14 residues. CDR3 amino acids: CASSLGGKHYGYTF. CDR3 coding DNA: TGTGCCAGCAGTTTAGGGGGGAAGCACTATGGCTACACCTTC.

The V and J genes are TRBV19 and TRBJ1-5, with TRBD1 matching 9 bases. The CDR3 covers 16 residues. Germline V gene sequence: CDR1 LNHDA, CDR2 SQIVND (reference sequence). The V segment lost 6 bases and the J segment 2 bases; nucleotides outside the gene matches: 8. The CDR3 reads CASSEQGATGNQPQHF. DNA for the CDR3: TGTGCCAGTAGCGAACAGGGGGCAACGGGCAATCAGCCCCAGCATTTT. Based on the CDR3 plus reference TRBV19 and TRBJ1-5, the full variable domain is DGGITQSPKYLFRKEGQNVTLSCEQNLNHDAMYWYRQDPGQGLRLIYYSQIVNDFQKGDIAEGYSVSREKKESFPLTVTSAQKNPTAFYLCASSEQGATGNQPQHFGDGTRLSIL.

This chain links TRBV12-3 or TRBV12-4 with TRBJ1-1; D unclear. The CDR3 runs to 11 residues. Trimming removed 6 bases from V and 8 bases from J, with 10 bases in between. This chain's CDR3 is CASSSLLEAFF. CDR3 in DNA: TGTGCCAGCAGCTCACTATTAGAAGCTTTCTTT.

The chain is built from TRBV24-1 and TRBJ2-6; D might be TRBD2 (5 bases). The CDR3 contains 16 residues. Germline V CDR1 and CDR2: KGHDR, SFDVKD. V was cut by 0 bases and J by 2 bases, with 7 bases left in between. In nucleotides, the CDR3 is TGTGCCACCAGTGATTTGGGAGGAGCTGGGGCCAACGTCCTGACTTTC. Protein: CATSDLGGAGANVLTF.

The chain employs TRBV18 and TRBJ1-1, with TRBD1 identical over 8 bases. The CDR3 has 16 amino acids. V was clipped by 2 bases and J by 1 base; unmatched bases: 6. The germline CDR1 and CDR2 sequences are KGHSH and LQKENI. This chain's CDR3 is CASSPGRQGTNTEAFF. CDR3 bases: TGTGCCAGCTCACCAGGGAGACAGGGGACGAACACTGAAGCTTTCTTT. The whole variable domain, filled in from reference TRBV18 and TRBJ1-1, reads NAGVMQNPRHLVRRRGQEARLRCSPMKGHSHVYWYRQLPEEGLKFMVYLQKENIIDESGMPKERFSAEFPKEGPSILRIQQVVRGDSAAYFCASSPGRQGTNTEAFFGQGTRLTVV.

The chain combines TRBV5-1 with TRBJ2-7, with D possibly being TRBD1 (5 bases). Germline V gene lookup returns CDR1 SGHRS and CDR2 YFSETQ. The CDR3 spans 14 residues. Trimming took 1 base from V and 5 from J, leaving 13 bases between them. In DNA, the CDR3 is TGCGCCAGCAGCTTGCAGGGCCTTCAGGACGAGCAGTACTTC. Its translation: CASSLQGLQDEQYF.

The chain combines TRBV2 with TRBJ1-2, with D possibly TRBD1 on 6 matching bases. Trimming removed 0 bases from V and 0 bases from J, with 11 bases in between. This CDR3 is 16 amino acids long. Germline V CDR1 and CDR2: SNHLY, FYNNEI. CDR3 DNA sequence: TGTGCCAGCAGTGAAGCTGGGGGGGGCGCTAACTATGGCTACACCTTC. It encodes CASSEAGGGANYGYTF.

J is TRBJ2-2 and V is TRBV11-2; D uncertain. The CDR3 has 12 amino acids. Germline V lookup: CDR1 SGHAT, CDR2 FQNNGV. Between the trimmed V and J ends, which lost 1 base and 5 bases, there was a span of 2 bases. This chain's CDR3 is CASSLVTGELFF. The CDR3 DNA reads as TGTGCCAGCAGCTTAGTAACCGGGGAGCTGTTTTTT.

Written as DNA, the CDR3 is TGCGCCAGCAGCCGGGACAGGGACTACACCTTC. The encoded protein is CASSRDRDYTF. The chain carries TRBV5-1 and TRBJ1-2; 9 nucleotides line up with TRBD1. The CDR3 is made up of 11 amino acids. Germline V gene lookup returns CDR1 SGHRS and CDR2 YFSETQ. J gave up 10 bases and V 4 bases, and 2 bases lay outside the gene matches.

This clone was counted a single time. The rearrangement links TRBV11-2 to TRBJ2-6; the D gene is possibly TRBD2 (5 bases). The V gene lost 1 base and the J gene lost 1 base, with 11 bases spanning the gap. The CDR3 is 17 residues long. Per the germline V gene, CDR1 is SGHAT and CDR2 is FQNNGV. The CDR3: CASSLGARTSGANVLTF. CDR3 bases: TGTGCCAGCAGCTTAGGAGCACGGACTTCTGGGGCCAACGTCCTGACTTTC.